The present TCR beta chain was sequenced within a study of blood T cell repertoires in COVID-19. The overall study: Both acute and convalescent COVID-19 samples were obtained from the United States, Italy and Spain.

This CDR3 comprises 15 residues. With 3 bases clipped from V and 2 bases from J, the junction kept 3 bases outside the gene matches. Germline V gives CDR1 LGHDT, CDR2 YNNKEL (reference sequence). This clone appeared a single time. Generated by immunoSEQ multiplex PCR, the TCRdb table keeps only in-frame clones and is missing some. The sample lists fewer than 200,000 clones; approximately 82% were seen once. The chain uses TRBV3-1 (or the pseudogene TRBV3-2) and TRBJ1-1, with TRBD1 identical over 10 bases. The sequenced sample consisted of peripheral blood. The sequence derives from a woman of 80 years or more with acute or convalescent COVID-19. In nucleotides, the CDR3 is TGTGCCAGCAGCCACTGGGACAGGGGCAACACTGAAGCTTTCTTT. Translated: CASSHWDRGNTEAFF.